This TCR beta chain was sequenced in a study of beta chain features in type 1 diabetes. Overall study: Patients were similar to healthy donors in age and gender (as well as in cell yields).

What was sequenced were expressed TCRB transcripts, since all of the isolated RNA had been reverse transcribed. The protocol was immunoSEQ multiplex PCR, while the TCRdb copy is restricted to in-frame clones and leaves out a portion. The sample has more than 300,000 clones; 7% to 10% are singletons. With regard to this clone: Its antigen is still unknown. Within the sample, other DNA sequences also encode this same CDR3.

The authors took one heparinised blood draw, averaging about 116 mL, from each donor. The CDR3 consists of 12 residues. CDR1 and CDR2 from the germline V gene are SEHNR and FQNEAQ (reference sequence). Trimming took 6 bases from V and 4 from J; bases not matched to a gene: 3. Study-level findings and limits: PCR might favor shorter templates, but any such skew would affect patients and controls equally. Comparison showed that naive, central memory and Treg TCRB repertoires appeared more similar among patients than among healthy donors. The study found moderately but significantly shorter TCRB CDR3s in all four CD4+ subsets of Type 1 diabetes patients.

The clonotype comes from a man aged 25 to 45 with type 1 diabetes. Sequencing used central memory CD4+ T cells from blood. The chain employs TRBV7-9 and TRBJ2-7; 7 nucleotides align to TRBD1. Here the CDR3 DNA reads TGTGCCAGCAGTCAACAGGGGTACGAGCAGTACTTC. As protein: CASSQQGYEQYF.